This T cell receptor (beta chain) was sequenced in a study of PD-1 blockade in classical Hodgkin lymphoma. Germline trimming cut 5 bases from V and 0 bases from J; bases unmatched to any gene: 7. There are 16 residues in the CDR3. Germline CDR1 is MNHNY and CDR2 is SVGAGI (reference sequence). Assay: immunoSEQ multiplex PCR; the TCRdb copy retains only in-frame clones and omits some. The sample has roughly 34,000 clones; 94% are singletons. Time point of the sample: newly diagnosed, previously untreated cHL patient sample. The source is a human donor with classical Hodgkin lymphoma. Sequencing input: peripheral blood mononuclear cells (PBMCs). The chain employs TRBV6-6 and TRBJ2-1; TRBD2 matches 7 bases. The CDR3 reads CASSPGGGFSYNEQFF. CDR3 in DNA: TGTGCCAGCAGTCCCGGCGGGGGATTCTCCTACAATGAGCAGTTCTTC.